This TCR beta chain was documented in a study of T cells in Graves' hyperthyroidism and ophthalmopathy (dated by TCRdb to between 2018 and 2020). Concerning the study at large: Peripheral blood was collected at initial diagnosis, before any treatment. A discovery cohort of about 95 patients, approximately 45 with Graves' ophthalmopathy and roughly 59 with stable Graves' hyperthyroidism, was used to find distinguishing TCR V-J signatures. The 90 to 100 discovery patients were randomly split 7:3 into training and test sets. TCR Vbeta CDR3 sequencing of some 140 peripheral blood samples (43 ophthalmopathy, 75 hyperthyroidism and approximately 17 progressor patients) is reported in the paper. After blood sampling, hyperthyroidism patients were treated with methimazole at a starting dose of 30 mg daily, and ophthalmopathy patients were treated with high-dose intravenous methylprednisolone. Whether ophthalmopathy could be predicted prospectively was tested in an independent validation cohort made up of 18 to 20 hyperthyroidism patients plus 17 patients who later progressed to ophthalmopathy. In addition, the study compared T-cell repertoires in thyroid tissue and in blood from about 6 Graves' hyperthyroidism patients.

The germline V gene sets CDR1 to SGDLS and CDR2 to YYNGEE. From the cysteine through the phenylalanine, the CDR3 covers 15 amino acids. Only the CDR3 region is kept as DNA, spanning 45 bases read in frame from base 1. Trimming accounts for 3 bases at V and 2 bases at J, while the number of junction bases matched to no gene is 4. Hyperthyroidism patients were newly diagnosed, with disease duration under 2 months, and aged 18 to 65 years. Exclusion was applied to patients with uncontrolled infections, other autoimmune diseases, pregnancy or lactation. Clinical symptoms, serum thyroxine and TRAb, thyroid ultrasound, and orbital computed tomography formed the basis for the diagnoses. Blood from progressor patients was collected at the time of first diagnosis with hyperthyroidism, before any ophthalmopathy symptoms had appeared. PBMCs were separated from roughly 9.3 ml of fresh peripheral blood using Ficoll-Paque density gradient centrifugation. Progressor patients were first diagnosed with Graves' hyperthyroidism and then developed ophthalmopathy during follow-up. Trizol reagent was used to extract total RNA, and RNA quality was then checked on an Agilent 2100 Bioanalyzer.

Study-level results and caveats: Sample size was not statistically predetermined, and blinding of investigators to group allocation was not performed. Most expanded thyroid clonotypes (frequency above 0.001) were also detected in blood, suggesting blood repertoires may reflect thyroid immune responses. During validation, the model predicted progression to ophthalmopathy a median of around 7 months ahead of onset, with around 65% sensitivity and under 85% specificity. In cross-validation, a model built on a 13 V-J signature told ophthalmopathy apart from stable hyperthyroidism with under 90% sensitivity and roughly 81% specificity, and in testing the same model reached 80%/75%.

The TCR beta CDR3 regions were amplified from the RNA transcripts. For the first round of RT-PCR on the TCR CDR3, the HTBI primer set was used together with the Qiagen OneStep RT-PCR kit. Libraries were constructed in a second round of multiplex PCR, after which size selection and purification were performed. Libraries were sequenced paired-end with 100 bp reads on an Illumina HiSeq2000. The authors' pipeline ran thus. SOAPnuke was used to process the raw data, throwing out any read that contained adapters or uncalled bases, had a mean Phred below 15, or lacked an exact constant-primer or identifier match. High-quality paired reads were merged using COPE v1.2.5, and each unique nucleotide sequence was defined as a clonotype. Clonotypes were aligned to IMGT TRBV, TRBD and TRBJ reference segments using MiTCR v1.1. The analysis included only V-J combinations with a frequency above 0.0001, which together covered 99% to 99.2% of the repertoires. The TCS score was defined as the ratio of F50 (clonal expansion) to E x V (chaos), calculated using BLOSUM62-based TCRdist between CDR3 peptides within each V-J. Welch's t-statistics and random forest reduced roughly 540 V-J features to about 12, which were used in a naive Bayes classifier (R e1071). TCRdb reprocessing: public reads trimmed at Q25 with fastp, clones called with MiXCR, in-frame beta chains kept. Records with the same CDR3 protein are collapsed into one entry carrying the most frequent genes and DNA. The V and J calls and clone size are TCRdb's, not the authors'. In all, the sample holds hundreds of thousands of distinct CDR3 sequences, and approximately 15% of those were seen once. The ten largest clones represent under 7% of the sample.

This clonotype was seen repeatedly, ten times or more. There is no known antigen for this receptor. Qualities for individual bases were not recorded, and no much larger clone is one base off. This sequence was found in a woman aged 25 to 45 with Graves' hyperthyroidism that later progressed to Graves' ophthalmopathy. The sequencing input was blood. The rearrangement combines TRBV9 with TRBJ2-1; TRBD2 fits 8 bases in the junction. The DNA is TGTGCCAGCAGCGCCCCTAGCGGGCCCTACAATGAGCAGTTCTTC. This is translated as CASSAPSGPYNEQFF.